This T cell receptor beta chain was identified during a study of a mutant IDH1 vaccine in newly diagnosed glioma. The table came from immunoSEQ multiplex PCR; TCRdb's copy has only in-frame clones and leaves some out. This sample has tens of thousands of clones, with around 80% found just once. This CDR3 contains 11 residues. The germline V gene encodes CDR1 GTSNPN and CDR2 SVGIG (reference sequence). With 0 bases removed from V and 7 bases from J, the gap between germline ends came to 6 bases. Time point defined: baseline, week 1 (first vaccination visit). Stated treatment: pre-vaccination baseline after standard-of-care therapy.

The receptor was isolated from a woman aged 40 to 50 with glioma. J is TRBJ1-2 and V is TRBV30; D is uncertain. The sample here was PBMCs, taken from a glioma patient treated with radiotherapy, temozolomide or both. The CDR3: CAWSVVSGYTF. CDR3 coding DNA: TGTGCCTGGAGTGTAGTCTCTGGCTACACCTTC.